This is a list of T cell receptor beta chains from one sample in a study of T cells after yellow fever vaccination. TCRdb fed the 5' RACE reads into MiXCR, producing one record per CDR3 protein. This table has about 160,000 distinct CDR3 sequences, approximately 6.7% appearing once. The sample was CD4+ T cells sorted from PBMCs, taken 4 to 5 days after the first yellow fever vaccination. The receptors derive from a young man who received the YFV17D yellow fever vaccine. CDR3s include the opening cysteine and the closing phenylalanine or tryptophan. The D gene is left open where the match is weak. Not every row has a clone size; where given, it reads once, few, many or a size class.

clone size: many
D gene: NA
J gene: TRBJ2-3
V gene: TRBV3-1
CDR3 DNA: TGTGCCAGCAGCCCCCCCCCTACCAGGGGCACAGATACGCAGTATTTT
CDR3 protein: CASSPPPTRGTDTQYF

clone size: NA
D gene: NA
J gene: TRBJ1-3
V gene: TRBV6-5
CDR3 DNA: TGTGCCAGCAGTTACCGGCTTTGGGGCTCTGGAAACACCATATATTTT
CDR3 protein: CASSYRLWGSGNTIYF

clone size: many
D gene: NA
J gene: TRBJ2-3
V gene: TRBV6-1
CDR3 DNA: TGTGCCAGCAGCTCCCCCGCGGGTAGTCCAGATACGCAGTATTTT
CDR3 protein: CASSSPAGSPDTQYF

clone size: many
D gene: NA
J gene: TRBJ2-5
V gene: TRBV6-2/TRBV6-3
CDR3 DNA: TGTGCCAGCAAATTGACCGGGACTCGAGGGCAGACCCAGTACTTC
CDR3 protein: CASKLTGTRGQTQYF

clone size: many
D gene: TRBD2
J gene: TRBJ2-5
V gene: TRBV4-3
CDR3 DNA: TGCGCCAGCAGCCAAGATCGTGGGACTAGCGGGGGGGTTCAGTACTTC
CDR3 protein: CASSQDRGTSGGVQYF

clone size: many
D gene: NA
J gene: TRBJ1-1
V gene: TRBV5-1
CDR3 DNA: TGCGCCAGCAGAGGACAGATGAACACTGAAGCTTTCTTT
CDR3 protein: CASRGQMNTEAFF

clone size: few
D gene: NA
J gene: TRBJ1-1
V gene: TRBV6-5
CDR3 DNA: TGTGCCAGCAGTTCCAGGAGTCGAACTGAAGCTTTCTTT
CDR3 protein: CASSSRSRTEAFF

clone size: many
D gene: NA
J gene: TRBJ1-2
V gene: TRBV5-4
CDR3 DNA: TGTGCCAGCAGCTTGGACAGGCGGCATGGCTACACCTTC
CDR3 protein: CASSLDRRHGYTF

clone size: few
D gene: TRBD1
J gene: TRBJ1-1
V gene: TRBV5-6
CDR3 DNA: TGTGCCAGCAGCGTCGGACAGGTTTCCCGTGAAGCTTTCTTT
CDR3 protein: CASSVGQVSREAFF

clone size: NA
D gene: NA
J gene: TRBJ2-3
V gene: TRBV29-1
CDR3 DNA: TGCAGCGTTGTAGGAGGGGTTAGCACAGATACGCAGTATTTT
CDR3 protein: CSVVGGVSTDTQYF

clone size: NA
D gene: TRBD1
J gene: TRBJ2-5
V gene: TRBV7-8
CDR3 DNA: TGTGCCAGCAGCTTAGCTCAGGGGGTCGTTCGAACCCAGTACTTC
CDR3 protein: CASSLAQGVVRTQYF

clone size: NA
D gene: NA
J gene: TRBJ1-4
V gene: TRBV5-5
CDR3 DNA: TGTGCCAGCAGCTCGACAGGAAATGAAAAACTGTTTTTT
CDR3 protein: CASSSTGNEKLFF

clone size: NA
D gene: TRBD2
J gene: TRBJ2-2
V gene: TRBV19
CDR3 DNA: TGTGCCAGTAGTATCCGGACGGGTGAAGCGGGGGGTATCACCGGGGAGCTGTTTTTT
CDR3 protein: CASSIRTGEAGGITGELFF

clone size: many
D gene: NA
J gene: TRBJ2-3
V gene: TRBV5-1
CDR3 DNA: TGCGCCAGCAGCTCCGGACTGACCGCAGATACGCAGTATTTT
CDR3 protein: CASSSGLTADTQYF

clone size: NA
D gene: NA
J gene: TRBJ1-5
V gene: TRBV21-1
CDR3 DNA: TGTGCCAGCAGCAAGCATCAAAGCGGACGGCCCCAGGGAGGTCAGCCCCAGCATTTT
CDR3 protein: CASSKHQSGRPQGGQPQHF

clone size: many
D gene: TRBD2
J gene: TRBJ2-3
V gene: TRBV5-5
CDR3 DNA: TGTGCCAGCAGCCAAGCAGGTAGCGGGGAGGTAGATACGCAGTATTTT
CDR3 protein: CASSQAGSGEVDTQYF

clone size: NA
D gene: NA
J gene: TRBJ1-4
V gene: TRBV5-5
CDR3 DNA: TGTGCCAGCAGCTTGATGGAAAGAGCTTCTAATGAAAAACTGTTTTTT
CDR3 protein: CASSLMERASNEKLFF

clone size: few
D gene: TRBD1
J gene: TRBJ1-2
V gene: TRBV29-1
CDR3 DNA: TGCAGCGTTGTACGAGACAGGGGGCTTGGCTACACCTTC
CDR3 protein: CSVVRDRGLGYTF

clone size: few
D gene: TRBD1
J gene: TRBJ2-5
V gene: TRBV7-8
CDR3 DNA: TGTGCCAGCAGCTTACGGGACAGGGTGAAAGAGACCCAGTACTTC
CDR3 protein: CASSLRDRVKETQYF

clone size: many
D gene: NA
J gene: TRBJ1-2
V gene: TRBV11-2
CDR3 DNA: TGTGCCAGCAGCTTTGGGGTTTTGACCACCTTC
CDR3 protein: CASSFGVLTTF

clone size: many
D gene: NA
J gene: TRBJ2-5
V gene: TRBV7-6
CDR3 DNA: TGTGCCAGCGGCCGAGGGCACCAAGAGACCCAGTACTTC
CDR3 protein: CASGRGHQETQYF

clone size: many
D gene: NA
J gene: TRBJ1-4
V gene: TRBV20-1
CDR3 DNA: TGCGCGAAGACAACAACTAATGAAAAACTGTTTTTT
CDR3 protein: CAKTTTNEKLFF

clone size: NA
D gene: NA
J gene: TRBJ1-6
V gene: TRBV19
CDR3 DNA: TGTGCCAGTAATGCCCGATCTGGTAATTCACCCCTCCACTTT
CDR3 protein: CASNARSGNSPLHF

clone size: many
D gene: NA
J gene: TRBJ1-1
V gene: TRBV4-2
CDR3 DNA: TGTGCCAGCAGCCAAGGACGGCAGGGTCACACTGAAGCTTTCTTT
CDR3 protein: CASSQGRQGHTEAFF

clone size: few
D gene: TRBD2
J gene: TRBJ2-1
V gene: TRBV7-2
CDR3 DNA: TGTGCCAGCAGACGAGGACTAGCGGGGGGGGATGAGCAGTTCTTC
CDR3 protein: CASRRGLAGGDEQFF

clone size: few
D gene: NA
J gene: TRBJ2-1
V gene: TRBV11-2
CDR3 DNA: TGTGCCAGCAGTAACCCCGTTCGGGGGAGATTTAATGAGCAGTTCTTC
CDR3 protein: CASSNPVRGRFNEQFF

clone size: few
D gene: NA
J gene: TRBJ2-1
V gene: TRBV11-3
CDR3 DNA: TGTGCCAGCAGCCGAACCGGGCCCAATGAGCAGTTCTTC
CDR3 protein: CASSRTGPNEQFF

clone size: many
D gene: NA
J gene: TRBJ2-3
V gene: TRBV6-1
CDR3 DNA: TGTGCCAGCACTCGGCGGGACGCCACAGATACGCAGTATTTT
CDR3 protein: CASTRRDATDTQYF

clone size: NA
D gene: TRBD1
J gene: TRBJ1-2
V gene: TRBV5-1
CDR3 DNA: TGCGCCAGCAGCTTGTCCGGACAGGGCTATGGCTACACCTTC
CDR3 protein: CASSLSGQGYGYTF

clone size: NA
D gene: NA
J gene: TRBJ2-1
V gene: TRBV7-3
CDR3 DNA: TGTGCCAGCAGCTTTGGCGGAACCTACAATGAGCAGTTCTTC
CDR3 protein: CASSFGGTYNEQFF

clone size: few
D gene: NA
J gene: TRBJ2-5
V gene: TRBV6-2/TRBV6-3
CDR3 DNA: TGTGCCAGCAGTCCCCGTCTCCCAGAGACCCAGTACTTC
CDR3 protein: CASSPRLPETQYF

clone size: many
D gene: TRBD2
J gene: TRBJ2-1
V gene: TRBV18
CDR3 DNA: TGTGCCAGCTCACCAAGCGGGGGCACCTACAATGAGCAGTTCTTC
CDR3 protein: CASSPSGGTYNEQFF

clone size: NA
D gene: NA
J gene: TRBJ1-4
V gene: TRBV12-3/TRBV12-4
CDR3 DNA: TGTGCCAGCAGTTTAATACAGGGAGGAGAAAAACTGTTTTTT
CDR3 protein: CASSLIQGGEKLFF

clone size: many
D gene: NA
J gene: TRBJ2-1
V gene: TRBV18
CDR3 DNA: TGTGCCAGCTCACCAGGGGCCAGCTCCTACAATGAGCAGTTCTTC
CDR3 protein: CASSPGASSYNEQFF

clone size: NA
D gene: NA
J gene: TRBJ2-2
V gene: TRBV9
CDR3 DNA: TGTGCCAGCAGCCCGGCAGTGAACACCGGGGAGCTGTTTTTT
CDR3 protein: CASSPAVNTGELFF

clone size: many
D gene: NA
J gene: TRBJ2-3
V gene: TRBV5-1
CDR3 DNA: TGCGCCAGCAGCCCGCTAAGTGTTGCAGATACGCAGTATTTT
CDR3 protein: CASSPLSVADTQYF

clone size: few
D gene: NA
J gene: TRBJ1-2
V gene: TRBV5-1
CDR3 DNA: TGCGCCAGCAGCTTGGCGGCAGGGGTGACCTATGGCTACACCTTC
CDR3 protein: CASSLAAGVTYGYTF

clone size: few
D gene: TRBD2
J gene: TRBJ2-3
V gene: TRBV4-2
CDR3 DNA: TGTGCCAGCAGCCCGGGAGGGACTAGCGGGGGCACAGATACGCAGTATTTT
CDR3 protein: CASSPGGTSGGTDTQYF

clone size: few
D gene: TRBD1
J gene: TRBJ1-2
V gene: TRBV5-4
CDR3 DNA: TGTGCCAGCAGCTCGCCGACAGGGGATGGCTACACCTTC
CDR3 protein: CASSSPTGDGYTF

clone size: NA
D gene: NA
J gene: TRBJ1-3
V gene: TRBV5-1
CDR3 DNA: TGCGCCAGCAGGAACTTCTCTGGAAACACCATATATTTT
CDR3 protein: CASRNFSGNTIYF

clone size: many
D gene: TRBD2
J gene: TRBJ2-1
V gene: TRBV5-1
CDR3 DNA: TGCGCCAGCAGCTTTACGAGCGGGGGCGATGAGCAGTTCTTC
CDR3 protein: CASSFTSGGDEQFF

clone size: many
D gene: NA
J gene: TRBJ2-5
V gene: TRBV29-1
CDR3 DNA: TGCAGCGGTGGAGGCCGCCAAGAGACCCAGTACTTC
CDR3 protein: CSGGGRQETQYF

clone size: many
D gene: NA
J gene: TRBJ2-7
V gene: TRBV12-3/TRBV12-4
CDR3 DNA: TGTGCCAGCAGTTTTTGGACACCCTACGAGCAGTACTTC
CDR3 protein: CASSFWTPYEQYF

clone size: few
D gene: NA
J gene: TRBJ1-1
V gene: TRBV12-3/TRBV12-4
CDR3 DNA: TGTGCCAGCACACTGGACCTACGTACTGAAGCTTTCTTT
CDR3 protein: CASTLDLRTEAFF

clone size: many
D gene: TRBD1
J gene: TRBJ1-2
V gene: TRBV9
CDR3 DNA: TGTGCCAGCAGCGGCGACAGGGCTTATGGCTACACCTTC
CDR3 protein: CASSGDRAYGYTF

clone size: NA
D gene: NA
J gene: TRBJ1-1
V gene: TRBV20-1
CDR3 DNA: TGCATTGCTAGAGGAGGGCCCACGAACACTGAAGCTTTCTTT
CDR3 protein: CIARGGPTNTEAFF

clone size: many
D gene: TRBD2
J gene: TRBJ2-1
V gene: TRBV7-3
CDR3 DNA: TGTGCCAGCAGCAATAGCGGGGGGTTCAATGAGCAGTTCTTC
CDR3 protein: CASSNSGGFNEQFF

clone size: many
D gene: NA
J gene: TRBJ2-3
V gene: TRBV29-1
CDR3 DNA: TGCAGCGTTGTCACGGGTTCCACAGATACGCAGTATTTT
CDR3 protein: CSVVTGSTDTQYF

clone size: many
D gene: TRBD2
J gene: TRBJ2-3
V gene: TRBV14
CDR3 DNA: TGTGCCAGCAGCCAAGGTCGGGGGGGCTCAGATACGCAGTATTTT
CDR3 protein: CASSQGRGGSDTQYF

clone size: few
D gene: NA
J gene: TRBJ1-3
V gene: TRBV11-2
CDR3 DNA: TGTGCCAGCAGCTTAGATTCTACGAGAGGAAACACCATATATTTT
CDR3 protein: CASSLDSTRGNTIYF

clone size: few
D gene: NA
J gene: TRBJ1-5
V gene: TRBV28
CDR3 DNA: TGTGCCAGCAGCTGGAGTAATCAGCCCCAGCATTTT
CDR3 protein: CASSWSNQPQHF

clone size: few
D gene: NA
J gene: TRBJ1-4
V gene: TRBV5-6
CDR3 DNA: TGTGCCAGCAGCTTGATTAGGGCGGGAGGTGAAAAACTGTTTTTT
CDR3 protein: CASSLIRAGGEKLFF